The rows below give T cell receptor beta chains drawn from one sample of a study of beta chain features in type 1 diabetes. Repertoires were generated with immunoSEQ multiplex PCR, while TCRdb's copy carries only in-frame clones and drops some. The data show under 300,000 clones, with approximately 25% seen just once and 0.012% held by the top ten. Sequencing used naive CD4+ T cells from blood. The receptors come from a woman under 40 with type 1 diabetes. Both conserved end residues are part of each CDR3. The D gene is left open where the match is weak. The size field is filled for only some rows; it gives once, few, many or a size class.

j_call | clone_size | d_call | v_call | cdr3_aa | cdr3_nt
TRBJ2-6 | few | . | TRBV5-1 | CASSSLFRSGANVLTF | TGCGCCAGCAGCTCACTGTTCCGCTCTGGGGCCAACGTCCTGACTTTC
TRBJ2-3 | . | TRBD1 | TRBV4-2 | CASSPGTVDTQYF | TGTGCCAGCAGCCCCGGGACAGTAGATACGCAGTATTTT
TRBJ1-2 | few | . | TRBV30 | CAWSHRPGHLNYGYTF | TGTGCCTGGAGTCATCGACCGGGACATCTCAACTATGGCTACACCTTC
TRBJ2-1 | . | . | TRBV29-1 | CSVTGLRPLEQFF | TGCAGCGTTACCGGACTTCGACCACTTGAGCAGTTCTTC
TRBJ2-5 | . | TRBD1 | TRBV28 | CASSTGGTETQYF | TGTGCCAGCAGTACAGGGGGCACGGAGACCCAGTACTTC
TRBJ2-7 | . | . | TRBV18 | CASSPPSADQGEQYF | TGTGCCAGCTCACCACCTAGTGCGGACCAGGGGGAGCAGTACTTC
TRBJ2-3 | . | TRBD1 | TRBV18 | CASSPRTGSSTDTQYF | TGTGCCAGCTCACCACGGACAGGGTCTAGCACAGATACGCAGTATTTT
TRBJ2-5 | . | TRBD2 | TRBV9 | CASSASGTSEETQYF | TGTGCCAGCAGCGCAAGCGGGACTAGCGAAGAGACCCAGTACTTC
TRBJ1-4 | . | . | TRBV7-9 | CASSPGDGENEKLFF | TGTGCCAGCAGTCCAGGGGATGGAGAAAATGAAAAACTGTTTTTT
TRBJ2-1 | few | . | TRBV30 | CAWSTGYHNEQFF | TGTGCCTGGAGTACTGGTTACCACAATGAGCAGTTCTTC
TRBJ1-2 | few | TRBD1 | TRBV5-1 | CASSLIDRENGYTF | TGCGCCAGCAGCTTGATCGACAGGGAGAATGGCTACACCTTC
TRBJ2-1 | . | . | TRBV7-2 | CASSLAERYNEQFF | TGTGCCAGCAGCTTAGCGGAGCGGTACAATGAGCAGTTCTTC
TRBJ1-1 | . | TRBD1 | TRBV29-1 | CSVVWDRVLSEAFF | TGCAGCGTTGTGTGGGACAGGGTTCTCTCTGAAGCTTTCTTT
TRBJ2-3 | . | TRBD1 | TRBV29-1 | CSVGPFQIWTGGRTDTQYF | TGCAGCGTTGGCCCTTTCCAAATTTGGACAGGGGGACGCACAGATACGCAGTATTTT
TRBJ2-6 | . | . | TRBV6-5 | CASSYSPSRANVLTF | TGTGCCAGCAGTTACTCCCCTTCTAGGGCCAACGTCCTGACTTTC
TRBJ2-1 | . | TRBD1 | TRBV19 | CASHDRGRSYNEQFF | TGTGCCAGCCACGACAGGGGCCGTTCCTACAATGAGCAGTTCTTC
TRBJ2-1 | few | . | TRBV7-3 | CASSRESSYNEQFF | TGTGCCAGCAGCAGAGAAAGCTCCTACAATGAGCAGTTCTTC
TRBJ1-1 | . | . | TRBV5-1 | CASSPTGNTEAFF | TGCGCCAGCAGCCCTACAGGGAACACTGAAGCTTTCTTT
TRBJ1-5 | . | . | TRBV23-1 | CASSQSIPRDSGNQPQHF | TGCGCCAGCAGTCAATCGATCCCCAGGGATAGTGGCAATCAGCCCCAGCATTTT
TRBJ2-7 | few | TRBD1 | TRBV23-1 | CASSARQGIYEQYF | TGCGCCAGCAGCGCGCGACAGGGTATCTACGAGCAGTACTTC
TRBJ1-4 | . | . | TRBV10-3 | CAISEGGAGKQKLFF | TGTGCCATCAGTGAGGGGGGCGCAGGGAAGCAAAAACTGTTTTTT
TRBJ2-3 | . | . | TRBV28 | CASRRIGVTDTQYF | TGTGCCAGCAGAAGGATCGGAGTCACAGATACGCAGTATTTT
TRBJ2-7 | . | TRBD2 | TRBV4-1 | CASSQVGTTSYEQYF | TGCGCCAGCAGCCAAGTCGGGACTACCTCCTACGAGCAGTACTTC
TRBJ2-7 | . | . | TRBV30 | CAWSVSEQYF | TGTGCCTGGAGTGTCAGCGAGCAGTACTTC
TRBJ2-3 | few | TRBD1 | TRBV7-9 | CASSRGQGSDTQYF | TGTGCCAGCAGCCGAGGACAGGGGTCAGATACGCAGTATTTT
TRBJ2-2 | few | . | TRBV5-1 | CASSLELLGELFF | TGCGCCAGCAGCTTGGAACTCTTAGGGGAGCTGTTTTTT
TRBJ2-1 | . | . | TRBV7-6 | CASSFLPGQGANEQFF | TGTGCCAGCAGCTTCCTCCCGGGACAAGGGGCCAATGAGCAGTTCTTC
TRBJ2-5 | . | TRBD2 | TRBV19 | CASSISSGTWGETQYF | TGTGCCAGTAGTATAAGTAGCGGGACCTGGGGAGAGACCCAGTACTTC
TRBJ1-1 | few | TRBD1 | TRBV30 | CAWRLWGTGNTEAFF | TGTGCCTGGAGACTCTGGGGGACAGGGAACACTGAAGCTTTCTTT
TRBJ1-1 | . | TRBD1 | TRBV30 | CAWTPRGLETEAFF | TGTGCCTGGACCCCCAGGGGGCTAGAGACTGAAGCTTTCTTT
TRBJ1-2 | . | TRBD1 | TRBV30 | CAWLNLRDRGLRTF | TGTGCCTGGCTAAATCTCCGGGACAGGGGGCTACGGACCTTC
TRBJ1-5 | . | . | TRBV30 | CAWSTGNSNQPQHF | TGTGCCTGGAGTACAGGGAATAGCAATCAGCCCCAGCATTTT
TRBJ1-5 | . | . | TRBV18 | CASSPGGTPNQPQHF | TGTGCCAGCTCACCGGGAGGGACTCCGAATCAGCCCCAGCATTTT
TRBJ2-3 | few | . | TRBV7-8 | CASSFPAVTTDTQYF | TGTGCCAGCAGCTTCCCAGCGGTAACAACAGATACGCAGTATTTT
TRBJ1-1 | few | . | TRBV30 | CAWTLQITNTEAFF | TGTGCCTGGACTTTACAGATCACGAACACTGAAGCTTTCTTT
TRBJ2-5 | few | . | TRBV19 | CASSVRPQETQYF | TGTGCCAGTAGCGTGCGGCCCCAAGAGACCCAGTACTTC
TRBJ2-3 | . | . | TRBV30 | CAWERVTDTQYF | TGTGCCTGGGAGCGGGTCACAGATACGCAGTATTTT
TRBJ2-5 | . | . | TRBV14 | CASSQAYREETQYF | TGTGCCAGCAGCCAAGCGTACCGGGAAGAGACCCAGTACTTC
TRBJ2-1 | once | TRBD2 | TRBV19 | CATRTSVDNEQFF | TGTGCCACCCGGACTAGCGTTGACAATGAGCAGTTCTTC
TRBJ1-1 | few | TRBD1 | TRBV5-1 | CASSQQGATEAFF | TGCGCCAGCAGCCAACAGGGGGCCACTGAAGCTTTCTTT
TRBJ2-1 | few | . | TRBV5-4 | CASSLAIGSYNEQFF | TGTGCCAGCAGCTTGGCCATCGGCTCCTACAATGAGCAGTTCTTC
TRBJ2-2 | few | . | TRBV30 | CAWGGSPNTGELFF | TGTGCCTGGGGAGGGAGCCCGAACACCGGGGAGCTGTTTTTT
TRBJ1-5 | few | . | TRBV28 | CASSLAGTQPQHF | TGTGCCAGCAGTTTAGCCGGGACACAGCCCCAGCATTTT
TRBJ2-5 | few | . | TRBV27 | CASSGSHGETQYF | TGTGCCAGCAGCGGCTCCCACGGGGAGACCCAGTACTTC
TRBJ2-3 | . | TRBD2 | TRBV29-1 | CSSHQLAGGTDTQYF | TGCAGCTCACACCAGCTAGCGGGAGGTACAGATACGCAGTATTTT
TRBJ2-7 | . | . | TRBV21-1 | CASSSSPGYEQYF | TGTGCCAGCAGCTCAAGCCCGGGCTACGAGCAGTACTTC
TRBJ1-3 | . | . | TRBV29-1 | CSVAPGSSGNTIYF | TGCAGCGTTGCCCCCGGGAGCTCTGGAAACACCATATATTTT
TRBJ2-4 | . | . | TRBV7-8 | CASSKGLFEDNIQYF | TGTGCCAGCAGCAAGGGACTCTTCGAGGACAACATTCAGTACTTC
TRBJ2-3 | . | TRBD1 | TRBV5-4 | CASSPPDRGLTDTQYF | TGTGCCAGCAGCCCTCCCGACAGGGGGCTGACAGATACGCAGTATTTT
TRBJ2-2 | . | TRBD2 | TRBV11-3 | CASSSRLADTGELFF | TGTGCCAGCAGCTCCCGACTAGCGGACACCGGGGAGCTGTTTTTT
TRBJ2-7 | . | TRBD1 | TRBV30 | CAWDRGFSYEQYF | TGTGCCTGGGACAGGGGATTCTCCTACGAGCAGTACTTC
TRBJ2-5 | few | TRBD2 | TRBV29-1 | CSVGGGETQYF | TGCAGCGTTGGGGGGGGAGAGACCCAGTACTTC
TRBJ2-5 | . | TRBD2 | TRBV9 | CASSAGLAPSRETQYF | TGTGCCAGCAGCGCGGGACTAGCGCCTTCCCGGGAGACCCAGTACTTC
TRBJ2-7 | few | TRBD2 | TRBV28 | CASRLASDEQYF | TGTGCCAGCAGACTAGCGTCGGACGAGCAGTACTTC
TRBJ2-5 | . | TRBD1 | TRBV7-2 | CASSLGQGVKTQYF | TGTGCCAGCAGCTTGGGACAGGGGGTCAAGACCCAGTACTTC
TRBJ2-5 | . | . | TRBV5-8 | CASSLEYRRTEETQYF | TGTGCCAGCAGCTTGGAATACCGACGGACTGAAGAGACCCAGTACTTC
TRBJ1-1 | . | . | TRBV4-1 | CASRRTANTEAFF | TGCGCCAGCAGAAGGACTGCGAACACTGAAGCTTTCTTT
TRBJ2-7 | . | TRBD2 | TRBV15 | CATAIAASGGYEQYF | TGTGCCACTGCAATAGCAGCTAGCGGGGGATACGAGCAGTACTTC
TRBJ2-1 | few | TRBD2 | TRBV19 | CASSPGTSGSNEQFF | TGTGCCAGTAGCCCCGGGACTAGCGGGAGTAATGAGCAGTTCTTC